The rows below give T cell receptor beta chains drawn from one sample of a study of T cells in Graves' hyperthyroidism and ophthalmopathy. TCRdb analysed the multiplex PCR reads with MiXCR anew, one entry per CDR3 protein. The data contain tens of thousands of distinct CDR3 sequences, approximately 53% of them singletons. The sequenced sample was peripheral blood or thyroid tissue (not recorded which). The origin of the receptors is a man between 18 and 29 years old with Graves' hyperthyroidism. CDR3s include the opening cysteine and the closing phenylalanine or tryptophan. Each record gives: CDR3 protein, J gene, CDR3 length, V gene.

CDR3aa: CASKLTGQGTGELFF; j_gene: TRBJ2-2; len: 15; v_gene: TRBV2
CDR3aa: CASVDGYQPQHF; j_gene: TRBJ1-5; len: 12; v_gene: TRBV2
CDR3aa: CSAPRQGATTGELFF; j_gene: TRBJ2-2; len: 15; v_gene: TRBV20-1
CDR3aa: CASSERGQGITGELFF; j_gene: TRBJ2-2; len: 16; v_gene: TRBV25-1
CDR3aa: CASSLQGYNEQYF; j_gene: -; len: 13; v_gene: TRBV2
CDR3aa: CASSLDRGFGNTIYF; j_gene: TRBJ1-3; len: 15; v_gene: TRBV5-6
CDR3aa: CASSPYNRNTEAFF; j_gene: TRBJ1-1; len: 14; v_gene: TRBV28
CDR3aa: CASRTGTGSEKLFF; j_gene: TRBJ1-4; len: 14; v_gene: TRBV2
CDR3aa: CASSLQGAQPQHF; j_gene: TRBJ1-5; len: 13; v_gene: TRBV6-2/TRBV6-3
CDR3aa: CASSLDGARAAQPQHF; j_gene: TRBJ1-5; len: 16; v_gene: TRBV27
CDR3aa: CASSPGETQYF; j_gene: TRBJ2-5; len: 11; v_gene: TRBV7-6
CDR3aa: CSARDPRQNYEQYF; j_gene: TRBJ2-7; len: 14; v_gene: TRBV20-1
CDR3aa: CASSPGQGDYGYTF; j_gene: TRBJ1-2; len: 14; v_gene: TRBV14
CDR3aa: CASSRTGGASEQYF; j_gene: TRBJ2-7; len: 14; v_gene: TRBV7-9
CDR3aa: CASRDLDTEAFF; j_gene: TRBJ1-1; len: 12; v_gene: TRBV2
CDR3aa: CATSDRGVVYEQYF; j_gene: TRBJ2-7; len: 14; v_gene: TRBV24-1
CDR3aa: CASSQDGRTSHLHF; j_gene: TRBJ1-6; len: 14; v_gene: TRBV14
CDR3aa: CASSDGQFATQYF; j_gene: TRBJ2-5; len: 13; v_gene: TRBV6-4
CDR3aa: CASSSHGVSPLHF; j_gene: TRBJ1-6; len: 13; v_gene: TRBV19
CDR3aa: CASSFPVGDTEAFF; j_gene: TRBJ1-1; len: 14; v_gene: TRBV5-1
CDR3aa: CASGPTASNSPLHF; j_gene: TRBJ1-6; len: 14; v_gene: TRBV6-6
CDR3aa: CSARSGGGRYEQYF; j_gene: TRBJ2-7; len: 14; v_gene: TRBV20-1
CDR3aa: CASSVEGRTEAFF; j_gene: TRBJ1-1; len: 13; v_gene: TRBV4-1
CDR3aa: CASSPTEVGNYGYTF; j_gene: TRBJ1-2; len: 15; v_gene: TRBV7-2
CDR3aa: CASSLSRGSGNTIYF; j_gene: TRBJ1-3; len: 15; v_gene: TRBV7-3
CDR3aa: CASSSHRGQRANYSYTF; j_gene: TRBJ1-2; len: 17; v_gene: TRBV6-2/TRBV6-3
CDR3aa: CATSGPGQGNQPQHF; j_gene: TRBJ1-5; len: 15; v_gene: TRBV24-1
CDR3aa: CASSRTGGDPGELFF; j_gene: TRBJ2-2; len: 15; v_gene: TRBV14
CDR3aa: CASSLVTRESETQYF; j_gene: TRBJ2-5; len: 15; v_gene: TRBV7-9
CDR3aa: CASSLTGNTGELLF; j_gene: TRBJ2-2; len: 14; v_gene: TRBV28
CDR3aa: CSVQSSGANVLTF; j_gene: TRBJ2-6; len: 13; v_gene: TRBV29-1
CDR3aa: CASRSTGTGVSPLHF; j_gene: TRBJ1-6; len: 15; v_gene: TRBV5-1
CDR3aa: CAISEQGIWNQPQHF; j_gene: TRBJ1-5; len: 15; v_gene: TRBV10-3
CDR3aa: CASSPDYSGRSYEQYF; j_gene: TRBJ2-7; len: 16; v_gene: TRBV28
CDR3aa: CSASRDRDEVGHF; j_gene: TRBJ1-6; len: 13; v_gene: TRBV20-1
CDR3aa: CASSEFNTDEQYF; j_gene: TRBJ2-7; len: 13; v_gene: TRBV25-1
CDR3aa: CASTNLLASGANVLTF; j_gene: TRBJ2-6; len: 16; v_gene: TRBV2
CDR3aa: CASSYSEVRGTEAFF; j_gene: TRBJ1-1; len: 15; v_gene: TRBV7-9
CDR3aa: CASSEFVGGNYGYTF; j_gene: TRBJ1-2; len: 15; v_gene: TRBV25-1
CDR3aa: CASSPSDQPGDTQYF; j_gene: TRBJ2-3; len: 15; v_gene: TRBV27
CDR3aa: CATRETGPVEKLFF; j_gene: TRBJ1-4; len: 14; v_gene: TRBV15
CDR3aa: CASSGWTEAFF; j_gene: TRBJ1-1; len: 11; v_gene: TRBV19
CDR3aa: CAISDTWDTEAFF; j_gene: TRBJ1-1; len: 13; v_gene: TRBV10-3
CDR3aa: CSARASSYNSPLHF; j_gene: TRBJ1-6; len: 14; v_gene: TRBV20-1
CDR3aa: CASSGTGREKLFF; j_gene: TRBJ1-4; len: 13; v_gene: TRBV7-9
CDR3aa: CASSDDQPQHF; j_gene: TRBJ1-5; len: 11; v_gene: TRBV2
CDR3aa: CASSYSRSRDSGNTIYF; j_gene: TRBJ1-3; len: 17; v_gene: TRBV6-5
CDR3aa: CSVEGLLLAGGKGQETQYF; j_gene: TRBJ2-5; len: 19; v_gene: TRBV29-1
CDR3aa: CSARDFGTGTLYEQYF; j_gene: TRBJ2-7; len: 16; v_gene: TRBV20-1
CDR3aa: CASSLIVGTETQYF; j_gene: TRBJ2-5; len: 14; v_gene: TRBV7-2
CDR3aa: CASSTGPRRTTNEKLFF; j_gene: TRBJ1-4; len: 17; v_gene: TRBV9
CDR3aa: CASSPFGGYTISGANVLTF; j_gene: TRBJ2-6; len: 19; v_gene: TRBV7-2
CDR3aa: CAIRRSHQGQVTQYF; j_gene: TRBJ2-5; len: 15; v_gene: TRBV10-3
CDR3aa: CASSWGQGFEGQYF; j_gene: TRBJ2-5; len: 14; v_gene: TRBV7-9
CDR3aa: CASSQEEGTAFF; j_gene: TRBJ1-1; len: 12; v_gene: TRBV4-2